This T cell receptor (beta chain) was sequenced for a study of blood T cell repertoires in COVID-19. The table came from immunoSEQ multiplex PCR; TCRdb's copy has only in-frame clones and leaves some out. The sample lists about 150,000 clones; approximately 90% were seen once. The sample was peripheral blood. The TCR comes from a human donor in a cohort sampled during active COVID-19.

The CDR3 nucleotides read TGTGCCAGCAGCCCGAGAACTAGCGCTGAGCAGTTCTTC. Residues: CASSPRTSAEQFF. The rearrangement joins TRBV5-4 to TRBJ2-1, with 7 bases fitting TRBD2. The germline CDR1 and CDR2 sequences are SGHNT and YYREEE (reference sequence). V shed 4 bases and J 9 bases; nucleotides not matched to a gene: 7. CDR3 size: 13 residues.